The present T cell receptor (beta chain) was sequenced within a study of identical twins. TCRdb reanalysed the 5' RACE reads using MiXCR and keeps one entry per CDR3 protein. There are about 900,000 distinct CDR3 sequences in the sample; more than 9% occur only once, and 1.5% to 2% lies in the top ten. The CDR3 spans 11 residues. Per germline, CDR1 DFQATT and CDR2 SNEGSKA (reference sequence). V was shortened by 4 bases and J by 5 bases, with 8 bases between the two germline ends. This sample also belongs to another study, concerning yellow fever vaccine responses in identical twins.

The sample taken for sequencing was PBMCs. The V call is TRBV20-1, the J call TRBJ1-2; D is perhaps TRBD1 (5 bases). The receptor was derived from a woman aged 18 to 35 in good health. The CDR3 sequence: CSAKRQYGYTF. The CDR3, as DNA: TGCAGTGCTAAGAGACAGTATGGCTACACCTTC.